What follows are 20 T cell receptor beta chains derived from one specimen sequenced in a study of cytomegalovirus exposure and HLA in healthy donors. The PCR used 60 Vbeta and 13 Jbeta primers. Here immunoSEQ multiplex PCR was the method, and the copy in TCRdb shows in-frame clones only, minus some. The data hold more than 110,000 clones, with about three quarters observed a single time. Sequenced input: PBMCs. The source is a man younger than 35 in good health and CMV-seronegative.

V and J are TRBV27 and TRBJ1-1; 9 nucleotides align to TRBD1. Germline trimming cut 6 bases from V and 2 bases from J; bases unmatched to any gene: 7. CDR1 MNHEY and CDR2 SMNVEV come from the germline V gene (reference sequence). This CDR3 spans 15 amino acids. CDR3 region: CASSSQGAKNTEAFF. CDR3 DNA: TGTGCCAGCAGCTCACAGGGGGCGAAAAACACTGAAGCTTTCTTT.

This clone was seen just once. This chain links TRBV7-2 with TRBJ2-1; D perhaps matches TRBD1 (6 bases). Trimming removed 5 bases from V and 8 bases from J, with 19 bases in between. Germline-derived CDR1 and CDR2 are SGHTA and FQGNSA. CDR3 length: 15 residues. The CDR3 spells CASSPKTGKGDEQFF. Here the CDR3 DNA reads TGTGCCAGCAGCCCTAAGACAGGTAAAGGTGATGAGCAGTTCTTC.

This chain connects TRBV5-1 to TRBJ2-5; 9 bases align to TRBD1. The germline CDR1 and CDR2 sequences are SGHRS and YFSETQ. This CDR3 comprises 14 residues. The junction had 7 bases not matched to a gene; V was cut back by 6 bases and J by 4 bases. The CDR3 nucleotides are TGCGCCAGCACCTTAACAGGGGGCACAGAGACCCAGTACTTC. This codes for CASTLTGGTETQYF.

The chain joins TRBV5-1 to TRBJ1-1; no firm D call. V lost 5 bases to trimming and J lost 2 bases, with 10 bases between them. Germline V gene sequence: CDR1 SGHRS, CDR2 YFSETQ. The CDR3 has 13 residues. As DNA, the CDR3 is TGCGCCAGCAGTTCCGGGTCCAACACTGAAGCTTTCTTT. It is translated as CASSSGSNTEAFF.

The J gene is TRBJ1-1, the V gene TRBV7-2; TRBD1 matches 8 bases. V lost 1 base, J lost 10 bases, and 5 bases stayed unmatched. Germline CDR1 reads SGHTA; CDR2 reads FQGNSA. This CDR3 comprises 13 residues. The CDR3, as DNA: TGTGCCAGCAGCTTAGGGCAGGGGGCCTCAGCTTTCTTT. Translation: CASSLGQGASAFF.

This clone was seen more than once but under ten times. The chain joins TRBV5-4 to TRBJ2-3; 7 bases map to TRBD1. Germline CDR1 is SGHNT and CDR2 is YYREEE (reference sequence). CDR3 length: 14 amino acids. The V segment lost 0 bases and the J segment 4 bases; nucleotides outside the gene matches: 2. CDR3 in DNA: TGTGCCAGCAGCTTGGGGGGACAGTCAGATACGCAGTATTTT. It is translated as CASSLGGQSDTQYF. The whole variable domain, remainder taken from reference TRBV5-4 and TRBJ2-3, is ETGVTQSPTHLIKTRGQQVTLRCSSQSGHNTVSWYQQALGQGPQFIFQYYREEENGRGNFPPRFSGLQFPNYSSELNVNALELDDSALYLCASSLGGQSDTQYFGPGTRLTVL.

The V gene is TRBV30, the J gene TRBJ1-1; D gene ambiguous. The CDR3 sequence is 12 residues long. V lost 3 bases to trimming and J lost 0 bases, with 5 bases between them. CDR1 is GTSNPN, CDR2 SVGIG, per germline (reference sequence). This CDR3 reads CAWSRLNTEAFF. The DNA for the CDR3 is TGTGCCTGGAGCAGGTTGAACACTGAAGCTTTCTTT.

J is TRBJ2-5 and V is TRBV6-5, with D tentatively TRBD1 (5 bases). The better agreement between TRBJ2-7 and the DNA end casts doubt on the J call. Germline CDR1 MNHEY, CDR2 SVGAGI. This CDR3 has 14 amino acids. The CDR3 reads CASSYGQGPYEQYF. The CDR3 region has the DNA TGTGCCAGCAGTTACGGTCAGGGCCCCTACGAGCAGTACTTC.

In its sample, this clone was seen a few times. The V gene is TRBV2, the J gene TRBJ1-5, with D tentatively TRBD1 (5 bases). The CDR3 covers 15 residues. CDR1 and CDR2 (germline): SNHLY, FYNNEI. The V end was cut by 6 bases, the J end by 1 base, with 13 bases between. CDR3 loop: CASRRGLGSNQPQHF. CDR3 DNA sequence: TGTGCCAGCAGAAGGGGTTTAGGGAGCAATCAGCCCCAGCATTTT.

J is TRBJ1-2 and V is TRBV19; the match to TRBD1 covers 11 bases. Germline loops: CDR1 LNHDA, CDR2 SQIVND (reference sequence). V gave up 3 bases and J gave up 4 bases; unmatched junction bases: 1. The CDR3 loop spans 14 amino acids. CDR3 in amino acids: CASSIGTGGYGYTF. CDR3 coding DNA: TGTGCCAGTAGTATCGGGACAGGGGGCTATGGCTACACCTTC.

This rearrangement joins TRBV20-1 to TRBJ2-1; D might be TRBD1 (6 bases). Trimming took 3 bases from V and 9 from J, leaving 9 bases between them. Germline-derived CDR1 and CDR2 are DFQATT and SNEGSKA (reference sequence). The CDR3 length is 11 residues. Here the CDR3 DNA reads TGCAGTGCTAGTCAGGGGACTGAGCAGTTCTTC. Its translation: CSASQGTEQFF.

The chain is built from TRBV29-1 and TRBJ1-1; 7 positions agree with TRBD1. This CDR3 comprises 13 residues. The V gene's germline CDR1 is SQVTM and CDR2 ANQGSEA. V shed 7 bases, J shed 11 bases, and the junction held 16 bases outside the gene matches. The CDR3 coding sequence is TGCAGCGCAAGGCCCGGACAGGAAAGCAGGGCTTTCTTT. Encoded protein: CSARPGQESRAFF.

This clone has a handful of counts. This chain connects TRBV11-2 to TRBJ1-6, with D hard to call. CDR3 size: 15 residues. The germline V gene encodes CDR1 SGHAT and CDR2 FQNNGV. V was trimmed by 2 bases and J by 4 bases, leaving 9 bases between them. Here the CDR3 reads CASSLSGLYNSPLHF. As DNA, the CDR3 is TGTGCCAGCAGCTTAAGTGGACTTTATAATTCACCCCTCCACTTT.

The chain carries TRBV2 and TRBJ2-3, with 9 bases lining up with TRBD1. This CDR3 is built from 15 residues. The V and J ends lost 5 bases and 3 bases, in that order; junction bases with no gene match: 6. Germline CDR1 SNHLY, CDR2 FYNNEI. CDR3 loop: CASSRDREPTDTQYF. DNA for the CDR3: TGTGCCAGCAGTCGGGACAGGGAGCCGACAGATACGCAGTATTTT.

The rearrangement links TRBV28 to TRBJ2-6; 12 bases align to TRBD2. Germline assignment: CDR1 MDHEN and CDR2 SYDVKM. The CDR3 runs to 17 residues. The V gene end was trimmed by 10 bases and the J gene end by 2 bases; junction bases not matched to a gene: 9. CDR3 sequence: CATTGLAGGPGANVLTF. The CDR3 region has the DNA TGTGCCACCACGGGGCTAGCGGGAGGGCCTGGGGCCAACGTCCTGACTTTC.

The chain employs TRBV5-1 and TRBJ2-7; 9 bases map to TRBD2. The CDR3 sequence is 15 residues long. V gave up 5 bases and J gave up 4 bases; unmatched junction bases: 10. Germline loops: CDR1 SGHRS, CDR2 YFSETQ. In DNA, the CDR3 is TGCGCCAGCAGTAATTTACAGCGGGAGGCATACGAGCAGTACTTC. Its protein product is CASSNLQREAYEQYF.

The chain joins TRBV5-1 to TRBJ1-1; 10 bases map to TRBD1. Germline CDR1 reads SGHRS; CDR2 reads YFSETQ. The CDR3 has 12 amino acids. V shed 3 bases and J 7 bases; nucleotides not matched to a gene: 0. The CDR3 loop reads CASSWTGGEAFF. As DNA, the CDR3 is TGCGCCAGCAGCTGGACAGGGGGTGAAGCTTTCTTT. The variable domain in full, with the rest retrieved from reference TRBV5-1 and TRBJ1-1, is KAGVTQTPRYLIKTRGQQVTLSCSPISGHRSVSWYQQTPGQGLQFLFEYFSETQRNKGNFPGRFSGRQFSNSRSEMNVSTLELGDSALYLCASSWTGGEAFFGQGTRLTVV.

This clone was recorded once. The chain joins TRBV7-3 to TRBJ2-1, with 9 bases aligning to TRBD2. V trimming: 6 bases; J trimming: 7 bases; junction bases outside the gene matches: 4. CDR3 size: 13 residues. The germline gives CDR1 SGHTA, CDR2 FQGTGA. CDR3: CASRLTSGNEQFF. DNA for the CDR3: TGTGCCAGCAGGCTGACTAGCGGAAATGAGCAGTTCTTC.

The rearrangement uses TRBV5-1 and TRBJ1-2; possibly TRBD1 for D (5 bases). Deletions cut 4 bases from V and 2 bases from J, with 15 bases between. The CDR3 sequence is 15 residues long. Germline CDR1 is SGHRS and CDR2 is YFSETQ. CDR3 region: CASSGSSRANYGYTF. The DNA of the CDR3 is TGCGCCAGCAGCGGTAGCTCCAGGGCGAACTATGGCTACACCTTC.

This clone was seen only a few times. Other DNA variants within this sample encode the same CDR3. The J gene is TRBJ2-1, the V gene TRBV2; D unclear. The CDR3 runs to 14 residues. Germline V gives CDR1 SNHLY, CDR2 FYNNEI. Trimming stripped 7 bases from V and 1 base from J, with 11 bases between. The CDR3 is CASTRDSSYNEQFF. CDR3 sequence (DNA): TGTGCCAGCACCCGCGATAGTTCCTACAATGAGCAGTTCTTC.